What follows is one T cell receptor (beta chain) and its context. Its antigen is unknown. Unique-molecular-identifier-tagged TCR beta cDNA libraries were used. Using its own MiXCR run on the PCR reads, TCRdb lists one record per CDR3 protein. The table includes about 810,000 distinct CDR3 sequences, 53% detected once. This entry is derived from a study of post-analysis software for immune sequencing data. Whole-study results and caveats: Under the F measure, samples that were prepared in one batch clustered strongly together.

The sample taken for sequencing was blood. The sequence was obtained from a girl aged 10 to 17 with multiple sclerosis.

CDR3 sequence: CASSKTATYEQYF. The CDR3 region has the DNA TGTGCCAGCAGTAAGACTGCCACCTACGAGCAGTACTTC. The chain employs TRBV6-5 and TRBJ2-7; no clear D gene. The CDR3 loop spans 13 amino acids. CDR1 MNHEY and CDR2 SVGAGI come from the germline V gene. V lost 5 bases, J lost 2 bases, and 10 bases lay in between.